This T cell receptor beta chain was obtained from a study of T cells in Graves' hyperthyroidism and ophthalmopathy. The study's findings and limits: In validation, the model predicted ophthalmopathy. These predictions came a median approximately 5.9 months before onset. A model of 13 V-J features distinguished ophthalmopathy from stable hyperthyroidism.

Amplification of TCR beta CDR3 regions used RNA as the template. TCR CDR3 regions were first amplified by RT-PCR with HTBI primers. TCRdb reanalysed the multiplex PCR reads using MiXCR and keeps one entry per CDR3 protein. The data contain some 650,000 distinct CDR3 sequences, around 15% of them singletons. Trimming took 6 bases from V and 1 from J; bases not matched to a gene: 8. Germline V gene sequence: CDR1 PRHDT, CDR2 FYEKMQ (reference sequence). The CDR3 runs 16 residues. Patients showing uncontrolled infection, other autoimmune disease, pregnancy or lactation were ineligible. Diagnoses were established using clinical symptoms, serum thyroxine and TRAb, thyroid ultrasound and orbital computed tomography. This clonotype came up many times. Its antigen is unknown.

The chain employs TRBV13 and TRBJ2-3; 9 bases align to TRBD2. Sequenced sample: blood. The TCR was taken from a woman aged 40 to 50 with Graves' ophthalmopathy. The CDR3 spells CASRQLAGKRTDTQYF. CDR3 sequence (DNA): TGTGCCAGCAGACAACTAGCGGGTAAACGCACAGATACGCAGTATTTT.